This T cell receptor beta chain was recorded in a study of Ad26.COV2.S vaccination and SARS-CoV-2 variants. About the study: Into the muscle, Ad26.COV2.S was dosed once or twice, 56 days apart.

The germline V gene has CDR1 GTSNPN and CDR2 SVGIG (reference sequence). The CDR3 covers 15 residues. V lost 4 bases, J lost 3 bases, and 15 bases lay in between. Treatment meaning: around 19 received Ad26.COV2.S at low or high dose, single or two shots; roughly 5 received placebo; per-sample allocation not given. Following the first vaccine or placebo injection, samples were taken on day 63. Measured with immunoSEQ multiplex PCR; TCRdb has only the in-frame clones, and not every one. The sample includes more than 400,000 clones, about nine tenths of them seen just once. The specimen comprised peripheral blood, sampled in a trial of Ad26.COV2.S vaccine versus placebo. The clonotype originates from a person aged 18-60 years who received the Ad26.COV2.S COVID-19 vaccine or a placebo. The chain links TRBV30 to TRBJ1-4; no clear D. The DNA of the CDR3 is TGTGCCTGGATGACCGCCGGGTTTTCTAATGAAAAACTGTTTTTT. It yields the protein CAWMTAGFSNEKLFF. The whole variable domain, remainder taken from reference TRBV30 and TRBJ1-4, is SQTIHQWPATLVQPVGSPLSLECTVEGTSNPNLYWYRQAAGRGLQLLFYSVGIGQISSEVPQNLSASRPQDRQFILSSKKLLLSDSGFYLCAWMTAGFSNEKLFFGSGTQLSVL.